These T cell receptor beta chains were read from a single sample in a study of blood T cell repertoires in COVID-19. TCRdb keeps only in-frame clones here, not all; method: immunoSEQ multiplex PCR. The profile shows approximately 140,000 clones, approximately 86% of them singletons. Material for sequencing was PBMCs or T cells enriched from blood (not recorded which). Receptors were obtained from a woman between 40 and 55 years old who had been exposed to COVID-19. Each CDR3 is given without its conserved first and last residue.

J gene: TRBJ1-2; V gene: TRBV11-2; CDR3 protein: ASSPIRVGGYT
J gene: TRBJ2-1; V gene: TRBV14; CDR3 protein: ASSPLAGNNEQF
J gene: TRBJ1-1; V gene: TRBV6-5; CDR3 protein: ASRPRDRDTEAF
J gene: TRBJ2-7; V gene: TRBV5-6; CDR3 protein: ASSPGGSYEQY
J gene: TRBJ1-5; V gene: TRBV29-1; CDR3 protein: SVDTGICNQPQH
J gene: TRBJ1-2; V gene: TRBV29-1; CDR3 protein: SARTGDVYGYT
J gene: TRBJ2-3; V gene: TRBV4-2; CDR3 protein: ASSQDPLAGPSDTQY
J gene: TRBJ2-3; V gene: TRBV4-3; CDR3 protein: ASSQDLVRGTDTQY
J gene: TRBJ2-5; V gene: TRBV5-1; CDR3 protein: ASSPRQGVETQY
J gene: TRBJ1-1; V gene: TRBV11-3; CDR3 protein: ASSLGQYTEAF
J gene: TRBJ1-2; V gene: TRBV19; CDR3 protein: ASTIARQRLYGYT
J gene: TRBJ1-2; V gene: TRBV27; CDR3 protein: ASRGLPGTGEAYGYT
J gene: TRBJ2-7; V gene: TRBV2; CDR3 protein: ASSENAIYEQY
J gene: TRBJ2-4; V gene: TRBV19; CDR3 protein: ASTQIRDRPLVQY
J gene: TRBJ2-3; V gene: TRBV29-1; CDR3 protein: SVSYRVTDTQY
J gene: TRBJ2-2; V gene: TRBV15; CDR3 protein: ATSLNRGTGELF
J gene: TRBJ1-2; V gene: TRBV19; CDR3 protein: ASQDRAIADPYGYT
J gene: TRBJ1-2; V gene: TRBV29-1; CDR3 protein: SVSAFTGGYT
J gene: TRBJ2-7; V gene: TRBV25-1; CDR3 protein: ASRGRGQGYEQY
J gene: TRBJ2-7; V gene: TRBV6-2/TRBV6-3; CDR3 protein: ASSRGQGGSYEQY
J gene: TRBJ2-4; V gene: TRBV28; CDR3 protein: ASSSAFSSYLRGEAKNIQY
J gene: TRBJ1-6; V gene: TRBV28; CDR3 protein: ASSLGTGRSPLH
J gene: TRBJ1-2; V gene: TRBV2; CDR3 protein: ASSEAGGRVDGYT
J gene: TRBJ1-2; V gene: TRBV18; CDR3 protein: ASSPPGKGNYGYT
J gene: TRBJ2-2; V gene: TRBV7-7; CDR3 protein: ASSLFSGGSGELF
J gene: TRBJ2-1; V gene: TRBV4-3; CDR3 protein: ASSQDRRGHGYEQF
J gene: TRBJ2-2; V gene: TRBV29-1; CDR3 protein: SGGSNTGELF
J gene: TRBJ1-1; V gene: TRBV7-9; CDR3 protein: ASSLGSQGNTEAF
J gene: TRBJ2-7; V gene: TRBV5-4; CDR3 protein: ASRGGTGAYEQY
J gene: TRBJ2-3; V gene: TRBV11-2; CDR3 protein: ASSKLAGGSSTDTQY
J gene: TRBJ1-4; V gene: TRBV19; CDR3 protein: ASSGTGAVDEKLF
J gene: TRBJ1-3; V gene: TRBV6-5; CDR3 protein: ASSNRGQGGNTIY
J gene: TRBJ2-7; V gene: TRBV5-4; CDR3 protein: ASSYWDRGNEQY
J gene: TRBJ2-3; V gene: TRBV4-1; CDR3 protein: ASSQELRRTDTQY
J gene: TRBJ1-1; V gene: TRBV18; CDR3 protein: ASSPLSEHGEAF
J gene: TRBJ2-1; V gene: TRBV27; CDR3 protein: ASSLGGGPSNEQF
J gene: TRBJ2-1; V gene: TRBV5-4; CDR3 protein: ASSLASGGYNEQF
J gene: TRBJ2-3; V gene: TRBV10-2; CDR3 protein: ASSESWSLDRADTQY
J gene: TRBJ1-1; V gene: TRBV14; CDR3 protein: ASSQGGGVTEAF
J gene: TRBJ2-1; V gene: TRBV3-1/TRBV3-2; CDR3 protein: ASSQDFAGYNEQF
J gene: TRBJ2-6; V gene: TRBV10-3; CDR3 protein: AISESRTLDLAGANVLT
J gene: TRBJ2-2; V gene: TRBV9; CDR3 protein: ASSHRNTGELF
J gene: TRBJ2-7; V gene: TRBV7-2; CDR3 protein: ASSLSSGRYEQY
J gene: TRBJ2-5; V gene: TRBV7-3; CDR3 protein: ASSPDSRETQY
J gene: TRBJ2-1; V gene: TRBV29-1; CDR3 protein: SADTAPGQF